These T cell receptor beta chains were read from a single sample in a study of blood T cell repertoires in COVID-19. The data were produced by immunoSEQ multiplex PCR, yet TCRdb's version contains in-frame clones alone and is incomplete. This sample has 90,000 to 120,000 clones; about 91% occur once, and the top ten carry under 6.5%. Sequenced input: peripheral blood. The source of these receptors is a human donor in a cohort sampled during active COVID-19. CDR3s include the opening cysteine and the closing phenylalanine or tryptophan. The D gene is left open where the match is weak. Expanded clones are given a class, and other clones once, few, many or no size at all.

d_gene | j_gene | abundance | len | v_gene | CDR3nt | CDR3aa
- | TRBJ2-7 | - | 14 | TRBV6-2/TRBV6-3 | TGTGCCAGCAGTCTCCTAGGGGGTCTGCGGGAGCAGTACTTC | CASSLLGGLREQYF
- | TRBJ1-3 | few | 14 | TRBV25-1 | TGTGCCAGCAGTGATGAGGGCTCTGGAAACACCATATATTTT | CASSDEGSGNTIYF
- | TRBJ2-1 | - | 14 | TRBV28 | TGTGCCAGCAGTCCGAGCGGGCCTTACAATGAGCAGTTCTTC | CASSPSGPYNEQFF
- | TRBJ1-2 | - | 13 | TRBV27 | TGTGCCAGCAGTTTTCAGAGGAACTATGGCTACACCTTC | CASSFQRNYGYTF
- | TRBJ2-1 | - | 15 | TRBV9 | TGTGCCAGCAGCGTAGGTGTAGGACACCCCAATGAGCAGTTCTTC | CASSVGVGHPNEQFF
TRBD1 | TRBJ2-1 | - | 15 | TRBV5-6 | TGTGCCAGCAGTCAAGGGACAGGGACCTTCAATGAGCAGTTCTTC | CASSQGTGTFNEQFF
TRBD1 | TRBJ2-7 | - | 13 | TRBV6-5 | TGTGCCAGCGGGGACAGGGCGGTCTACGAGCAGTACTTC | CASGDRAVYEQYF
- | TRBJ2-2 | - | 16 | TRBV19 | TGTGCCAGTAGTATAGACCCCGCTCGGCGGTCCGGGGAGCTGTTTTTT | CASSIDPARRSGELFF
- | TRBJ2-7 | once | 15 | TRBV6-5 | TGTGCCAGCAGGTCCGGGACTCACTTTGCCTACGAGCAGTACTTC | CASRSGTHFAYEQYF
- | TRBJ2-3 | - | 13 | TRBV5-1 | TGCGCCAGCAGGACAGCAAACACAGATACGCAGTATTTT | CASRTANTDTQYF
- | TRBJ2-2 | - | 15 | TRBV5-6 | TGTGCCAGCAGTCTGTGGGCGGGGAACACCGGGGAGCTGTTTTTT | CASSLWAGNTGELFF
TRBD1 | TRBJ2-1 | - | 16 | TRBV18 | TGTGCCAGCTCACCAAACTTACAGGGGGCGCTGAATGAGCAGTTCTTC | CASSPNLQGALNEQFF
- | TRBJ1-5 | - | 15 | TRBV5-8 | TGTGCCAGCAGCCTCCCCGACAGGCACAATCAGCCCCAGCATTTT | CASSLPDRHNQPQHF
TRBD2 | TRBJ2-3 | - | 19 | TRBV7-6 | TGTGCCAGCAGCCCCCGGGTAGCGGGGGCCCAAACAACCACAGATACGCAGTATTTT | CASSPRVAGAQTTTDTQYF
TRBD1 | TRBJ2-5 | - | 13 | TRBV19 | TGTGCCAGTAGTAGATCACAGGGGGAGACCCAGTACTTC | CASSRSQGETQYF
- | TRBJ2-7 | - | 14 | TRBV6-6 | TGTGCCAGCAGTGGGGCGGGACAGTCCTACGAGCAGTACTTC | CASSGAGQSYEQYF
- | TRBJ1-2 | - | 17 | TRBV4-1 | TGCGCCAGCAGCCAAGTCGCAGGGGCCCCTACTAACTATGGCTACACCTTC | CASSQVAGAPTNYGYTF
TRBD1 | TRBJ1-1 | few | 14 | TRBV9 | TGTGCCAGCAGCGTAGGGACAGGGGGCACTGAAGCTTTCTTT | CASSVGTGGTEAFF
- | TRBJ2-2 | - | 14 | TRBV25-1 | TGTGCCAGCAGTGAGTCCGGGGGCACCGGGGAGCTGTTTTTT | CASSESGGTGELFF
- | TRBJ1-5 | - | 14 | TRBV3-1/TRBV3-2 | TGTGCCAGCAGCCGGCAGAATAGCAATCAGCCCCAGCATTTT | CASSRQNSNQPQHF
- | TRBJ2-7 | - | 14 | TRBV5-5 | TGTGCCAGCAGTTCCCTCGCAGGGCGCTACGAGCAGTACTTC | CASSSLAGRYEQYF
TRBD2 | TRBJ2-2 | - | 17 | TRBV12-5 | TGTGCTAGTGCCTTTGGAGGCGGGGGGGCGAACACCGGGGAGCTGTTTTTT | CASAFGGGGANTGELFF
- | TRBJ1-1 | - | 14 | TRBV11-2 | TGTGCCAGCAGCGCTCCCAGGGAGGGGCCTGAAGCTTTCTTT | CASSAPREGPEAFF
- | TRBJ1-1 | - | 14 | TRBV11-1 | TGTGCCAGCAGCTTTCGGGGGACGGGGTCTGAAGCTTTCTTT | CASSFRGTGSEAFF
- | TRBJ1-3 | - | 14 | TRBV19 | TGTGCCAGTAGTGCACAGGCAACCAGAAACACCATATATTTT | CASSAQATRNTIYF
- | TRBJ1-1 | - | 15 | TRBV7-2 | TGTGCCAGCAGTTTTAACGGCCTAGTGGGCACTGAAGCTTTCTTT | CASSFNGLVGTEAFF
- | TRBJ1-2 | - | 19 | TRBV6-4 | TGTGCCAGCAGTGTCCTCGGGGGGCTTACGATACACCTTAACTATGGCTACACCTTC | CASSVLGGLTIHLNYGYTF
TRBD2 | TRBJ2-3 | - | 15 | TRBV9 | TGTGCCAGCAGCGTAGGTGGTAGCGGGACAGATACGCAGTATTTT | CASSVGGSGTDTQYF
TRBD2 | TRBJ2-7 | many | 15 | TRBV4-2 | TGTGCCAGCAGCCAAGAGCGGGAGGGCTCCTACGAGCAGTACTTC | CASSQEREGSYEQYF
- | TRBJ2-1 | - | 15 | TRBV7-9 | TGTGCCAGCAGCTTAACCTGGAGTCACAACAATGAGCAGTTCTTC | CASSLTWSHNNEQFF
TRBD1 | TRBJ2-1 | - | 16 | TRBV11-1 | TGTGCCAGCAGATTAAGGCGACAGGGGGCTAGCAATGAGCAGTTCTTC | CASRLRRQGASNEQFF
TRBD1 | TRBJ2-5 | - | 16 | TRBV3-1/TRBV3-2 | TGTGCCAGCAGCCAAACAGGGGTGGCGTACCAAGAGACCCAGTACTTC | CASSQTGVAYQETQYF
- | TRBJ2-7 | - | 15 | TRBV5-4 | TGTGCCAGCAGCTTGGCAGTAGGAGTTTCCTACGAGCAGTACTTC | CASSLAVGVSYEQYF
- | TRBJ2-3 | - | 15 | TRBV28 | TGTGCCAGCAGGCGTACAGGGCTAAGCACAGATACGCAGTATTTT | CASRRTGLSTDTQYF
TRBD2 | TRBJ2-5 | once | 15 | TRBV5-4 | TGTGCCAGCAGCCGTAGCGGGGGGGCGGTTGAGACCCAGTACTTC | CASSRSGGAVETQYF
TRBD1 | TRBJ2-3 | - | 18 | TRBV7-6 | TGTGCCAGCAGCTCAAACCACCATTACAGGGGGCGCGGTGGTACGCAGTATTTT | CASSSNHHYRGRGGTQYF